Presented here are 7 T cell receptor beta chains from one specimen sequenced in a study of Graves' ophthalmopathy and Graves' hyperthyroidism. The sequenced template was RNA, covering the TCR beta CDR3 region. HTBI-primed RT-PCR formed the first round, and a multiplex PCR formed the second. Via MiXCR, TCRdb re-called the multiplex PCR reads, giving one row per CDR3 protein. The repertoire holds roughly 420,000 distinct CDR3 sequences, with around 21% as singletons. Sequencing input: peripheral blood. These receptors all come from a young woman with stable Graves' hyperthyroidism.

This clonotype appeared many times. The rearrangement joins TRBV10-3 to TRBJ2-7; 13 nucleotides align to TRBD2. The CDR3 extends over 14 amino acids. J gave up 2 bases and V 6 bases, and 1 base lay outside the gene matches. Germline V lookup: CDR1 ENHRY, CDR2 SYGVKD. The CDR3: CAIRGTSGTYEQYF. In nucleotides, the CDR3 is TGTGCCATCAGGGGGACTAGCGGGACCTACGAGCAGTACTTC.

In this sample, this clonotype turned up many times. The chain couples TRBV25-1 to TRBJ2-5; D might be TRBD1 (6 bases). V was cut by 3 bases and J by 2 bases, with 19 bases left in between. The CDR3 is 17 amino acids. The germline CDR1 and CDR2 sequences are MGHDK and SYGVNS. CDR3 DNA: TGTGCCAGCAGTGAGCCCCACCCGATGGGGGCACAAGAGACCCAGTACTTC. This sequence encodes CASSEPHPMGAQETQYF.

The CDR3 DNA reads as TGCGCCAGCAGTGAGGCTGGTCTCCACTCCTACGAGCAGTACGTC. Protein product: CASSEAGLHSYEQYV. The chain couples TRBV10-2 to TRBJ2-7; D not resolved. CDR1 is WSHSY, CDR2 SAAADI, per germline. There are 15 residues in the CDR3. V gave up 2 bases and J gave up 0 bases, with 11 bases separating them.

Many counts were recorded for this clonotype. The chain employs TRBV6-5 and TRBJ2-7, with TRBD1 matching over 8 bases. The trim removed 7 bases at V and 0 bases at J, leaving 5 bases unmatched. Germline V CDR1 and CDR2: MNHEY, SVGAGI. The CDR3 extends over 14 amino acids. The CDR3 DNA reads TGTGCCAGCATGGTCGGGACAGGCTCCTACGAGCAGTACTTC. This translates into CASMVGTGSYEQYF.

In this sample, this clonotype turned up many times. The chain is built from TRBV29-1 and TRBJ2-5, with 8 bases identical to TRBD2. J was trimmed by 5 bases and V by 4 bases; bases with no gene match: 6. CDR1 and CDR2 (germline): SQVTM, ANQGSEA. The CDR3 is 13 residues long. CDR3 DNA: TGCAGCGTTGGGCGGGGGGCAGGGGAGACCCAGTACTTC. The encoded protein is CSVGRGAGETQYF. The variable domain in full, completed from reference TRBV29-1 and TRBJ2-5, reads SAVISQKPSRDICQRGTSLTIQCQVDSQVTMMFWYRQQPGQSLTLIATANQGSEATYESGFVIDKFPISRPNLTFSTLTVSNMSPEDSSIYLCSVGRGAGETQYFGPGTRLLVL.

This clonotype turned up a few times. The V gene is TRBV27, the J gene TRBJ2-5; D gene ambiguous. The CDR3 is made up of 13 amino acids. In germline, CDR1 is MNHEY, CDR2 SMNVEV (reference sequence). V was shortened by 2 bases and J by 5 bases, with 9 bases between the two germline ends. DNA for the CDR3: TGTGCCAGCAGTTTAGGGTATAAGGAGACCCAGTACTTC. It is translated as CASSLGYKETQYF.

The CDR3 spells CASSSSGAFDQPQHF. In DNA, the CDR3 is TGTGCCAGCAGCTCAAGCGGGGCCTTCGATCAGCCCCAGCATTTT. The rearrangement joins TRBV7-2 to TRBJ1-5; tentative D call: TRBD1 (5 bases). Looked up from germline, CDR1 is SGHTA and CDR2 is FQGNSA. The CDR3 has 15 amino acids. Trimming took off 4 bases at V and 5 bases at J, with 15 bases between the two ends.